This T cell receptor beta chain stems from a study of Ad26.COV2.S vaccination and SARS-CoV-2 variants. Looking at the study overall: The authors gave Ad26.COV2.S intramuscularly, either once or twice 56 days apart.

Sample treatment: 19 received Ad26.COV2.S at low or high dose, single or two shots; 5 received placebo; per-sample allocation not given. Following the first vaccine or placebo injection, samples were taken on day 63. The assay was immunoSEQ multiplex PCR, and TCRdb's table has in-frame clones only and misses some. The sample consists of roughly 350,000 clones, about 86% of them appearing once. Findings and caveats of the study: The study found higher spike-specific TCR breadth in vaccine than placebo recipients. Spike-specific responses of CD8+ and CD4+ T cells were reported to display substantial breadth after vaccination.

About this clone itself: As yet, its antigen is unknown.

The sample was peripheral blood, taken in a trial of Ad26.COV2.S vaccine versus placebo. The sequence was obtained from a person between 18 and 60 years old who received the Ad26.COV2.S COVID-19 vaccine or a placebo.

CDR3 coding DNA: TGTGCCAGCAGCCAAAGAGGGGTTTCGCAGTACGAGCAGTACTTC. Translated: CASSQRGVSQYEQYF. The chain has TRBV3-1 (or the pseudogene TRBV3-2) and TRBJ2-7; D may correspond to TRBD1 or TRBD2 (5 bases each). The CDR3 runs 15 residues. Germline CDR1 LGHDT, CDR2 YNNKEL (reference sequence). Deletions cut 2 bases from V and 4 bases from J, with 15 bases between.